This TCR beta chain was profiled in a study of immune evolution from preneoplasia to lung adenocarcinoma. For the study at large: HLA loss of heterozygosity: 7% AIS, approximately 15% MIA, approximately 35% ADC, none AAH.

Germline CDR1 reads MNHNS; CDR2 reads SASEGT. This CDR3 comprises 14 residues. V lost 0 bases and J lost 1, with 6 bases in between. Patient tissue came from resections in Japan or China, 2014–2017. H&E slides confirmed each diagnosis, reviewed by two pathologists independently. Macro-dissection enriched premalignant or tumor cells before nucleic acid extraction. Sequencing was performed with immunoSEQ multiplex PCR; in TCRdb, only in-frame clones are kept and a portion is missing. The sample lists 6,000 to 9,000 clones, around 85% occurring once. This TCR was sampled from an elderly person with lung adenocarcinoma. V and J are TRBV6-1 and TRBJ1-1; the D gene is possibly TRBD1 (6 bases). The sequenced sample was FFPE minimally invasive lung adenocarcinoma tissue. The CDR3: CASSEAGGNTEAFF. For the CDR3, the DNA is TGTGCCAGCAGTGAAGCAGGGGGGAACACTGAAGCTTTCTTT.